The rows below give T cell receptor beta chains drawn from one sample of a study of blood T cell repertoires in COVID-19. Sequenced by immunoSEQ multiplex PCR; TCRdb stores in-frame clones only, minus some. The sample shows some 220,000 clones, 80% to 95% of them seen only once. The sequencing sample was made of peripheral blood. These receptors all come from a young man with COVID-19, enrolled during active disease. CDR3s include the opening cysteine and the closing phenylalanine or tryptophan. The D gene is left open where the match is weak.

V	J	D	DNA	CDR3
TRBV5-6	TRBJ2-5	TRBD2	TGTGCCAGCAGCTCGGTCGGGGGGTCGGGAGATCAAGAGACCCAGTACTTC	CASSSVGGSGDQETQYF
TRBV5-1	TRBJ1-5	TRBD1	TGCGCCAGCAGAGCGACAGGGGGCGGCAATCAGCCCCAGCATTTT	CASRATGGGNQPQHF
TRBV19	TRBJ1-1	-	TGTGCCAGTAGTAAGCGGGGGTACACTGAAGCTTTCTTT	CASSKRGYTEAFF
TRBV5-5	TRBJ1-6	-	TGTGCCAGTTTACAGGGAATAGACTCACCCCTCCACTTT	CASLQGIDSPLHF
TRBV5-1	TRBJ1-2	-	TGCGCCAGCAGCTTGGTAGCGGAGAACTATGGCTACACCTTC	CASSLVAENYGYTF
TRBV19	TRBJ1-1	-	TGTGCCAGTAGTATACAGGGGTCGGAAAAGGCTTTCTTT	CASSIQGSEKAFF
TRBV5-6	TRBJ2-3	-	TGTGCCAGCAGCTTGTGGACAGGCACAGATACGCAGTATTTT	CASSLWTGTDTQYF
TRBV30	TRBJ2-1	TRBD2	TGTGCCTCAAAGCGGGGGCCCCGAGAGCAGTTCTTC	CASKRGPREQFF
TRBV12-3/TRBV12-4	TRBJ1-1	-	TGTGCCAGCAGGTCAGATGTTACTGAAGCTTTCTTT	CASRSDVTEAFF
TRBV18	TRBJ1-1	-	TGTGCCAGCTCACTAGCGACAGGCGGGGGCACTGAAGCTTTCTTT	CASSLATGGGTEAFF
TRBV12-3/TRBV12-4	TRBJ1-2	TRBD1	TGTGCCAGCAGTGTAACAGGGGGCGTAGGCTACACCTTC	CASSVTGGVGYTF
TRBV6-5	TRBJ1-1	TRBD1	TGTGCCAGCAGCGGGACAGGGGGCAACACTGAAGCTTTCTTT	CASSGTGGNTEAFF
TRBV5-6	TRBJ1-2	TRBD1	TGTGCCAGCAGCTTCGGACAGGGTTACTATGGCTACACCTTC	CASSFGQGYYGYTF
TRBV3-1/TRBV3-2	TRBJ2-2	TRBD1	TGTGCCAGCAGCCGGGACAGCCACACCGGGGAGCTGTTTTTT	CASSRDSHTGELFF
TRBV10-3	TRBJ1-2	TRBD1	TGTGCCATCACTAGGGACAGCAGGCCCACTGGTGGCTACACCTTC	CAITRDSRPTGGYTF
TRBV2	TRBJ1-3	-	TGTGCCAGCAGTGCCCGGACAGTCTCTGGAAACACCATATATTTT	CASSARTVSGNTIYF
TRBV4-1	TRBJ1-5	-	TGCGCCAGCAGCCCCCCGGGGTCACACGGGGGTAATCAGCCCCAGCATTTT	CASSPPGSHGGNQPQHF
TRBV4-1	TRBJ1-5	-	TGCGCCAGCAGCCAAGGGGGAGGGGACCATCAGCCCCAGCATTTT	CASSQGGGDHQPQHF
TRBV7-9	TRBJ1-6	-	TGTGCCAGCAGCCCCTCGGAGACAGCCTTGATTTCCCTCCACTTT	CASSPSETALISLHF